This T cell receptor (beta chain) derives from a study of identifying expanded T cells in peripheral blood (dated by TCRdb to 2018 to 2020). Regarding the research as a whole: Technical replicates were generated by sequencing separate aliquots of the same genomic DNA pool, and four replicates were compared pairwise. The paper as a whole reports these results and caveats: In all healthy donors, the variance in clone template counts between samples taken 2 to 3 weeks apart rose significantly as total template count increased. It was expected by the authors that biological variance in healthy repertoires might increase further over much longer intervals, such as months to years. The beta-binomial model significantly reduced the number of clones called differentially abundant and the false-positive rate across all healthy-donor time intervals. The binomial model flagged about 1.1 differentially abundant clones between technical replicates but 15 to 17 over two weeks and about 19 over roughly 4 weeks.

This clone was seen only once. The antigen it binds to is not known. No base qualities exist here, and no much larger clone lies one base off it. Measured from the cysteine to the phenylalanine, the CDR3 is 18 residues long. The CDR3 DNA has 54 bases and is translated from base 1. V sheds 2 bases and J sheds 2 bases, leaving 22 bases between their ends. The germline V gene gives CDR1 as MNHNS and CDR2 as SASEGT. TCRbeta CDR3 regions were profiled with the immunoSEQ Assay using bias-controlled multiplex PCR amplification of genomic DNA. The study's own analysis went as follows. The absolute abundance of each unique TCRbeta CDR3 region was quantified after sequences were collapsed and filtered. Two models were used to test differential abundance: a binomial model (Fisher-equivalent) and a beta-binomial model that adds time-dependent variance fitted from healthy donors. Any clone with fewer than 5 combined templates was excluded, and a clone was called differentially abundant if its Benjamini-Hochberg FDR was below 0.01. In the beta-binomial model, variance was expressed as a function of the total template count across the two samples, in the form v = (b*log(k)+a)^2. Here the immuneACCESS table is served through TCRdb, limited to in-frame sequences with V and J called. Missing clones are a known gap in these copies; in checked studies unresolved V genes cover under half, and the rest lacks a known reason. V, J and clone size were drawn from that table, and D and trimming were deduced from the DNA. Counted in this sample were roughly 100,000 clones; about 87% of them appeared once. The ten largest clones capture 13% to 15% of the sample.

No immune events, such as infections, were documented for the healthy donors during the collection period. To calibrate time-dependent variance in a beta-binomial model of T-cell clone differential abundance, blood repertoires from healthy donors were used as a training cohort. The training cohort included around 10 healthy donors, of whom 3 were female and 7 were male. The donors were between roughly 29 and 65 years old, with an average age of approximately 46 years. Whole blood was collected from each healthy donor at three time points spaced roughly two weeks apart and obtained from a commercial supplier. Genomic DNA was extracted from unsorted whole blood for immunosequencing.

The sequence derives from a person aged 18-69 years in good health. Sequenced material: blood. The chain couples TRBV6-1 to TRBJ2-7; the D element might be TRBD1 or TRBD2, as each aligns at 5 bases. This receptor has the CDR3 CASSESVGGASVTYEQYF. The DNA is TGTGCCAGCAGTGAATCGGTTGGGGGTGCCTCGGTTACCTACGAGCAGTACTTC.